This paragraph covers one TCR beta chain sequence. CDR1 and CDR2 (germline): MDHEN, SYDVKM. V was trimmed by 2 bases and J by 2 bases, leaving 8 bases between them. The CDR3 consists of 14 residues. The source of the sample is a study of cytomegalovirus exposure and HLA in healthy donors. Both 60 Vbeta primers and 13 Jbeta primers went into the PCR. The protocol was immunoSEQ multiplex PCR, while the TCRdb copy is restricted to in-frame clones and leaves out a portion. The data show 150,000 to 200,000 clones, with around 86% seen just once and approximately 4% held by the top ten. The chain recombines TRBV28 with TRBJ2-3; D possibly corresponds to TRBD2 (6 bases). This receptor was obtained from a man aged 50 to 59 in good health and CMV-seropositive. Sequencing used PBMCs. CDR3 in DNA: TGTGCCAGCAGTTTAGCGGGGAACACAGATACGCAGTATTTT. Protein sequence: CASSLAGNTDTQYF.